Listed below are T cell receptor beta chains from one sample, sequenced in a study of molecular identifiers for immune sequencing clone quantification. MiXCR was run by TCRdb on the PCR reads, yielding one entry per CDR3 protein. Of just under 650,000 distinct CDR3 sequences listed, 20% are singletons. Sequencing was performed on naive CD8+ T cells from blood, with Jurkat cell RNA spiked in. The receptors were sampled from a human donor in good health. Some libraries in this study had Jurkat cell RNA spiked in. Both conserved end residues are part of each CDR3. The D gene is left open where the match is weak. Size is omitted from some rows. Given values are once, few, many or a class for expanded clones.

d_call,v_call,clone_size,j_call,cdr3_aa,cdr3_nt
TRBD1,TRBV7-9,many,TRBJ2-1,CASSTTGVSYNEQFF,TGTGCCAGCAGCACTACAGGGGTGTCCTACAATGAGCAGTTCTTC
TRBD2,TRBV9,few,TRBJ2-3,CASSPGGGPSTDTQYF,TGTGCCAGCAGCCCGGGGGGGGGACCTAGCACAGATACGCAGTATTTT
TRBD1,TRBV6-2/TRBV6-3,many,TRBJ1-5,CASSYSRQGVFSNQPQHF,TGTGCCAGCAGTTACTCGAGACAGGGAGTCTTTAGCAATCAGCCCCAGCATTTT
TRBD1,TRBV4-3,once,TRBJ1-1,CASSLGDSLNAEAFF,TGCGCCAGCAGCCTAGGGGACAGTTTGAACGCTGAAGCTTTCTTT
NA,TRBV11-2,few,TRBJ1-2,CASSLNAGQGGYGYTF,TGTGCCAGCAGCCTCAACGCGGGGCAGGGAGGGTATGGCTACACCTTC
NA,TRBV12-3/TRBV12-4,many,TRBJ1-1,CASSRNRELEAFF,TGTGCCAGCAGTAGAAACAGGGAACTGGAAGCTTTCTTT
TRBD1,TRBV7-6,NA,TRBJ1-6,CASSSGTGGRNSPLHF,TGTGCCAGCAGCTCCGGGACAGGGGGGCGAAATTCACCCCTCCACTTT
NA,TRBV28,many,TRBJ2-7,CASSEYRASYEQYF,TGTGCCAGCAGTGAATACAGAGCCTCCTACGAGCAGTACTTC
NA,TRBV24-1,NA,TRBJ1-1,CATSGSRAEAFF,TGTGCCACCAGTGGGAGTAGGGCTGAAGCTTTCTTT
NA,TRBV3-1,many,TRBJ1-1,CASSQVTGPMNTEAFF,TGTGCCAGCAGCCAAGTCACAGGGCCTATGAACACTGAAGCTTTCTTT
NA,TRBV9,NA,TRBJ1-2,CASSEQANYGYTF,TGTGCCAGCAGCGAGCAGGCTAACTATGGCTACACCTTC
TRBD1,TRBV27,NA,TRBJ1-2,CASSRGTGSPYGYTF,TGTGCCAGCAGTCGGGGGACAGGGTCCCCCTATGGCTACACCTTC
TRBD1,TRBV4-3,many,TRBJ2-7,CASSQGTGVYEQYF,TGCGCCAGCAGCCAGGGGACAGGGGTTTACGAGCAGTACTTC
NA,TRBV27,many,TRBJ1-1,CASSFFRTGEAFF,TGTGCCAGCAGTTTCTTTCGTACAGGCGAAGCTTTCTTT
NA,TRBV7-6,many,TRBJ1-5,CASSSDKNQPQHF,TGTGCCAGCAGCTCCGATAAAAATCAGCCCCAGCATTTT
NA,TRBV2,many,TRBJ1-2,CASSDSANYGYTF,TGTGCCAGCAGTGATTCGGCAAACTATGGCTACACCTTC
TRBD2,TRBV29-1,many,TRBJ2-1,CSVGPTSGGLNEQFF,TGCAGCGTTGGACCGACTAGCGGGGGCCTCAATGAGCAGTTCTTC
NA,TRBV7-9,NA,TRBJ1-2,CASSPNTRLGGGYTF,TGTGCCAGCAGCCCCAATACGAGGTTGGGTGGTGGCTACACCTTC
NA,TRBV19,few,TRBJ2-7,CASSIATRGYYEQYF,TGTGCCAGTAGTATTGCGACTAGGGGTTACTACGAGCAGTACTTC
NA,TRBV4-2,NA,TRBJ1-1,CASSQVGSGMNTEAFF,TGTGCCAGCAGCCAAGTCGGATCAGGGATGAACACTGAAGCTTTCTTT
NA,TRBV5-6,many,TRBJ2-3,CASSFGRMADTQYF,TGTGCCAGCAGCTTCGGCAGAATGGCAGATACGCAGTATTTT
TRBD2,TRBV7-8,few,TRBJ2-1,CASSIGGSAYNEQFF,TGTGCCAGCAGCATCGGGGGGTCTGCCTACAATGAGCAGTTCTTC
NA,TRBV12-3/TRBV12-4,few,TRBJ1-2,CASSWGARPDYGYTF,TGTGCCAGCAGTTGGGGGGCTAGGCCAGACTATGGCTACACCTTC
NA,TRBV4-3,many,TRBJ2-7,CASSQGRGAAYEQYF,TGCGCCAGCAGCCAAGGAAGGGGTGCGGCCTACGAGCAGTACTTC
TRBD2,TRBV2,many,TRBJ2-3,CASRSGRTDTQYF,TGTGCCAGCAGGAGCGGGAGAACAGATACGCAGTATTTT
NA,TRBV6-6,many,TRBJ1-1,CASRGTGGAVYTEAFF,TGTGCCAGCAGAGGGACGGGAGGGGCGGTGTATACTGAAGCTTTCTTT
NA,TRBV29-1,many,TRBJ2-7,CSVVLGVENEQYF,TGCAGCGTTGTGTTGGGTGTGGAGAACGAGCAGTACTTC
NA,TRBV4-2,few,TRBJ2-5,CASSQEWGIRETQYF,TGTGCCAGCAGCCAAGAATGGGGGATCCGCGAGACCCAGTACTTC
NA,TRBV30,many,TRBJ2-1,CAWSVVYEQFF,TGTGCCTGGAGTGTGGTCTATGAGCAGTTCTTC
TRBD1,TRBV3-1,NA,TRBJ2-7,CASNSPGTGVYEQYF,TGTGCCAGCAACTCCCCCGGGACAGGGGTCTACGAGCAGTACTTC
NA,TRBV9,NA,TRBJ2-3,CASSVDFLADTQYF,TGTGCCAGCAGCGTAGATTTCCTAGCGGATACGCAGTATTTT
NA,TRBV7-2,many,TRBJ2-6,CASSLPVAYLNAGANVLTF,TGTGCCAGCAGCCTCCCGGTGGCGTACCTAAACGCTGGGGCCAACGTCCTGACTTTC
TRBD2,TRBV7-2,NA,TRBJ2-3,CASSQGLAGAADTQYF,TGTGCCAGTAGCCAGGGACTAGCGGGGGCAGCAGATACGCAGTATTTT
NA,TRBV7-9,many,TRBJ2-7,CASSGPEGSHEQYF,TGTGCCAGCAGCGGCCCGGAAGGGTCCCACGAGCAGTACTTC
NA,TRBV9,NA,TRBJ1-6,CASSVSSHNSPLHF,TGTGCCAGCAGCGTATCCAGTCATAATTCACCCCTCCACTTT
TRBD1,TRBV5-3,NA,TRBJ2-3,CASGWTGVSTDTQYF,TGTGCCAGCGGCTGGACAGGGGTCTCCACAGATACGCAGTATTTT
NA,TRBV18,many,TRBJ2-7,CASSPPGFYEQYF,TGTGCCAGCTCACCACCGGGGTTCTACGAGCAGTACTTC
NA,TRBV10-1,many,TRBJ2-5,CASGSVFEETQYF,TGCGCCAGCGGAAGTGTTTTCGAAGAGACCCAGTACTTC
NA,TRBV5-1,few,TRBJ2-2,CASSFIGQTNTGELFF,TGCGCCAGCAGCTTCATCGGGCAGACGAACACCGGGGAGCTGTTTTTT
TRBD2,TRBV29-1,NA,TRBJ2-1,CSVENGRIGYNEQFF,TGCAGCGTTGAGAACGGGAGGATTGGATACAATGAGCAGTTCTTC
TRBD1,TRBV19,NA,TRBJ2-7,CASSLGQRTYEQHF,TGTGCCAGTAGTTTGGGACAGCGGACCTACGAGCAGCACTTC
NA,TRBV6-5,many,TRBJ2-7,CASSYRQSLTYEQYF,TGTGCCAGCAGTTACAGACAGTCCCTCACCTACGAGCAGTACTTC
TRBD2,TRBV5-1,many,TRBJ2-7,CASSMTSSYEQYF,TGCGCCAGCAGCATGACTAGCTCGTACGAGCAGTACTTC
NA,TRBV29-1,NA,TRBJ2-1,CSDMTNEQFF,TGCAGCGATATGACTAATGAGCAGTTCTTC
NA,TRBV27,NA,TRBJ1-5,CASSFRGYNQPQHF,TGTGCCAGCAGTTTTCGGGGATACAATCAGCCCCAGCATTTT
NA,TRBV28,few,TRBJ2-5,CASSFGFRLKETQYF,TGTGCCAGCAGTTTTGGCTTTCGGCTAAAAGAGACCCAGTACTTC
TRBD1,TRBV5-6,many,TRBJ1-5,CASSSGGAFQPQHF,TGTGCCAGCAGTTCAGGGGGCGCGTTTCAGCCCCAGCATTTT
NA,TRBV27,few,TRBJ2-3,CASRLLPGPLSDTDTQYF,TGTGCCAGCAGACTACTACCGGGACCCTTAAGCGACACAGATACGCAGTATTTT
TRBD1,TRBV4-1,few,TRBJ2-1,CASSQAIQGNSYNEQFF,TGCGCCAGCAGCCAGGCAATACAGGGGAATTCCTACAATGAGCAGTTCTTC
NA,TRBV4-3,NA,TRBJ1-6,CASSQVYREYSPLHF,TGCGCCAGCAGCCAAGTCTACAGGGAGTATTCACCCCTCCACTTT
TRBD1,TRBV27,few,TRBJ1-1,CASSSLSGTENTEAFF,TGTGCCAGCAGTTCTCTCTCCGGGACAGAGAACACTGAAGCTTTCTTT
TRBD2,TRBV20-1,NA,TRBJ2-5,CSASEGTSGGLTQYF,TGCAGTGCCTCGGAAGGGACTAGCGGGGGGTTAACCCAGTACTTC
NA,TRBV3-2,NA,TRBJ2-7,CASSRPTSLLPYEQYF,TGTGCCAGCAGCCGCCCTACTAGCCTCCTGCCCTACGAGCAGTACTTC
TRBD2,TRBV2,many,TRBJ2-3,CASSASPPGPGFAGVSDTQYF,TGTGCCAGCAGCGCCTCCCCGCCGGGCCCCGGATTCGCGGGAGTATCAGATACGCAGTATTTT
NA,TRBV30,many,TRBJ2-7,CAWSVGQNYEQYF,TGTGCCTGGAGTGTCGGTCAGAACTACGAGCAGTACTTC
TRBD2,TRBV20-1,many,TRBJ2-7,CSARDPLAESYEQYF,TGCAGTGCTAGAGATCCCCTAGCGGAATCCTACGAGCAGTACTTC
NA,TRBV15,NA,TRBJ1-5,CATSRDQDNQPQHF,TGTGCCACCAGCAGAGATCAGGACAATCAGCCCCAGCATTTT